This T cell receptor (beta chain) is drawn from a study of CD8 T cells in ankylosing spondylitis. V shed 0 bases, J shed 2 bases, and the junction held 4 bases outside the gene matches. Germline-derived CDR1 and CDR2 are SGHRS and YFSETQ. This CDR3 region has 15 residues. In making TCR beta libraries, quantitative 5'-RACE with molecular barcodes was used. TCRdb called the 5' RACE reads again in MiXCR, with one record for every CDR3 protein. The sample carries some 120,000 distinct CDR3 sequences, approximately 15% recorded once. The V and J genes are TRBV5-1 and TRBJ1-1, with 7 bases lining up with TRBD1. This receptor was obtained from a female donor with ankylosing spondylitis or in good health (not recorded which). The specimen sequenced was blood, either unsorted or a sorted T cell fraction (not recorded which). The CDR3: CASSLAGQVNTEAFF. Written as DNA, the CDR3 is TGCGCCAGCAGCTTGGCCGGACAGGTAAACACTGAAGCTTTCTTT.